The text below deals with one T cell receptor beta chain. Its antigen is currently unknown. The record originates from a study of shared clonotypes between healthy human individuals. Findings of the study overall: Some naive CD4 clonotypes, around 4.9%, turned up in common across a handful of donors. Generation of non-shared clonotypes was less probable than generation of clonotypes shared by all four donors.

CD45RO-negative, CCR7-positively selected cells formed the naive CD8 fraction, excluding terminally differentiated effector memory CD45RA+ cells. Germline CDR1 is SEHNR and CDR2 is FQNEAQ (reference sequence). With 5 bases removed from V and 4 bases from J, the gap between germline ends came to 14 bases. The CDR3 loop spans 14 amino acids. The assay was run at deep level. An approximately 200 ng quantity of DNA, roughly 30,000 T cell genomes, went into the sorted-subset replicate PCRs. This table comes from immunoSEQ multiplex PCR, and its TCRdb copy is limited to in-frame clones, with some not included. The sample has around 2,000,000 clones, about 95% seen once.

Sequencing was performed on naive CD8+ T cells sorted from blood. The receptor was derived from a man aged 18 to 29 in good health. The chain links TRBV7-9 to TRBJ1-2; D is unclear. For the CDR3, the DNA is TGTGCCAGCAGCCCCTATACACTATCCTATGGCTACACCTTC. Residues: CASSPYTLSYGYTF.